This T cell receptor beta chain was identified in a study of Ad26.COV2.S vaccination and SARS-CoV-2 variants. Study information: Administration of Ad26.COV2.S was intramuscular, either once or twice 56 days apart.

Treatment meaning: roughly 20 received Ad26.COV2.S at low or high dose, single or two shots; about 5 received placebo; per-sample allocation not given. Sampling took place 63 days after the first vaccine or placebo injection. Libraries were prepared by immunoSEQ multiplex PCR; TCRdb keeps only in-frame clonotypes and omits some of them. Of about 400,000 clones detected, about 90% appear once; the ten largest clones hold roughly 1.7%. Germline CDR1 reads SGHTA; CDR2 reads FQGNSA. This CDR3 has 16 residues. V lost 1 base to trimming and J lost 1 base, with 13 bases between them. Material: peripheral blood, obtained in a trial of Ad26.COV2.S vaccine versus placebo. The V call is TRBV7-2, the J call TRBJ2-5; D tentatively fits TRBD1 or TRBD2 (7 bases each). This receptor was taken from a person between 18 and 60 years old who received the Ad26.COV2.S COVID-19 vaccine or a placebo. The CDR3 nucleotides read TGTGCCAGCAGCTTAGGGGAGGGGGCCACCCAAGAGACCCAGTACTTC. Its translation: CASSLGEGATQETQYF.